This TCR beta chain was documented in a study of STAT5B mutations in CD4+ large granular lymphocyte leukemia. General study findings and limits: No patients shared main leukemic clonotypes, though around 24% appeared at low frequency elsewhere. Higher CD4+ than CD8+ T-LGLL clonality might reflect small sample size. TRBV06-family usage was enriched in top patient clones (8/27) versus controls (2/35).

TCRdb's table, derived via immunoSEQ multiplex PCR, lists solely in-frame clones and lacks some. The sample includes around 33,000 clones, roughly three quarters of them seen just once. This clone was counted a few times. Its antigen remains unknown. With 4 bases removed from V and 0 bases from J, the gap between germline ends came to 2 bases. Germline assignment: CDR1 SGHRS and CDR2 YFSETQ. This CDR3 is built from 12 residues. Controls came from buffy coats of healthy blood donors. The rearrangement links TRBV5-1 to TRBJ1-3; D unclear. Sequenced: CD4+ T cells from blood buffy coats. The TCR originated in a human donor in good health. CDR3 bases: TGCGCCAGCAGCCTCTCTGGAAACACCATATATTTT. Encoded protein: CASSLSGNTIYF.